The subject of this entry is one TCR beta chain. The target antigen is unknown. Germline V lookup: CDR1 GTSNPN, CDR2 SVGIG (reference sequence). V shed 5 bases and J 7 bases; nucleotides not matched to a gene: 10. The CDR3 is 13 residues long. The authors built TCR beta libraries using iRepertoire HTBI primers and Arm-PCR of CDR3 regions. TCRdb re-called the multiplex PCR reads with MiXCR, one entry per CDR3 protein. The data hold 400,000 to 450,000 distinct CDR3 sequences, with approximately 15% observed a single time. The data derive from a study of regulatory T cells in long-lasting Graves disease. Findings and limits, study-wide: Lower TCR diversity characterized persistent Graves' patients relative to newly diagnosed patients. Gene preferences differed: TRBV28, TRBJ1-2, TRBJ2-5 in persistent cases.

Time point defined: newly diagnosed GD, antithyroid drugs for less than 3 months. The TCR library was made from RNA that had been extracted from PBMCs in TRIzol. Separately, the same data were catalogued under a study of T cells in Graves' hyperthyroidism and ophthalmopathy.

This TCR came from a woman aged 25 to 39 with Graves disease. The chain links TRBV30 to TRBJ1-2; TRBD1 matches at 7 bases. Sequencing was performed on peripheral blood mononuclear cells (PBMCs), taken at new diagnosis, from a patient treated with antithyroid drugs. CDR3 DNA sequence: TGTGCCTGGGGGGGTGAGGGGGCGATTGGCTACACCTTC. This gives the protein CAWGGEGAIGYTF.